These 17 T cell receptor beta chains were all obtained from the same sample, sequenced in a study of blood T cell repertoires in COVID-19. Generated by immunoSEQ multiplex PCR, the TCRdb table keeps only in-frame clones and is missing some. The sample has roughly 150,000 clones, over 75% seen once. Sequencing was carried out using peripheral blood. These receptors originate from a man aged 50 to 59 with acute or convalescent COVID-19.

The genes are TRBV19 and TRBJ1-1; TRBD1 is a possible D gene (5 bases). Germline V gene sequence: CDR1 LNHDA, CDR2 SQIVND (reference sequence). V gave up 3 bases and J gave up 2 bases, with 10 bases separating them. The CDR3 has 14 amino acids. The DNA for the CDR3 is TGTGCCAGTAGTATTAGGACACCAAACACTGAAGCTTTCTTT. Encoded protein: CASSIRTPNTEAFF.

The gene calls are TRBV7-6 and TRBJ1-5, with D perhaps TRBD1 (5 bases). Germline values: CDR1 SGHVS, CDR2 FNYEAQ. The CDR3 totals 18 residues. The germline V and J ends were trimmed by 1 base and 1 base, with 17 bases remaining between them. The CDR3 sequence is CASSLGVTVGESNQPQHF. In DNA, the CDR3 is TGTGCCAGCAGCTTAGGAGTGACAGTGGGCGAGAGCAATCAGCCCCAGCATTTT.

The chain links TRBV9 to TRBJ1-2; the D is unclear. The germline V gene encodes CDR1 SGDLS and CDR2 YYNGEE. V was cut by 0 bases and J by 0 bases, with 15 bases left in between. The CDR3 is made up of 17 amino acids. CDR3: CASSVALAPEANYGYTF. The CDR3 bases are TGTGCCAGCAGCGTAGCTTTGGCACCCGAGGCTAACTATGGCTACACCTTC. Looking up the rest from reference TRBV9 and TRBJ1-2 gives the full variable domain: DSGVTQTPKHLITATGQRVTLRCSPRSGDLSVYWYQQSLDQGLQFLIQYYNGEERAKGNILERFSAQQFPDLHSELNLSSLELGDSALYFCASSVALAPEANYGYTFGSGTRLTVV.

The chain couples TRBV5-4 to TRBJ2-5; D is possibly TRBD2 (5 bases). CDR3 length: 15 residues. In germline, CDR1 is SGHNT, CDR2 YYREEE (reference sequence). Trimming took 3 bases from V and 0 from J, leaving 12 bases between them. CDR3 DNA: TGTGCCAGCAGCTCATTGAAGGAGGACCAAGAGACCCAGTACTTC. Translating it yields CASSSLKEDQETQYF.

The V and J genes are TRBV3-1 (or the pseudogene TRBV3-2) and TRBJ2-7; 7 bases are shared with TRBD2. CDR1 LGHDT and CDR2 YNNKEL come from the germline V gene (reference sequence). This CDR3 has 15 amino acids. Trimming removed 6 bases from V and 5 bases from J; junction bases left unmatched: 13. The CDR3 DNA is TGTGCCAGCAGACTGGACGGCGGGAGCTTGAACGAGCAGTACTTC. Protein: CASRLDGGSLNEQYF.

The CDR3 protein is CASSRRPGLAGGGNTGELFF. CDR3 bases: TGTGCCAGCAGCAGACGACCGGGACTAGCGGGAGGGGGGAACACCGGGGAGCTGTTTTTT. This chain connects TRBV7-8 to TRBJ2-2; 16 nucleotides agree with TRBD2. CDR3 length: 20 residues. Germline loops: CDR1 SGHVS, CDR2 FQNEAQ. With 5 bases clipped from V and 1 base from J, the junction kept 10 bases outside the gene matches.

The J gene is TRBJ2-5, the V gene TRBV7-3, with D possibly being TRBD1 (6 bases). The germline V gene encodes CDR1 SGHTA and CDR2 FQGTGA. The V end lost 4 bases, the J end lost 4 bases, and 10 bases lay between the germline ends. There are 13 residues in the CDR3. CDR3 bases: TGTGCCAGCAGCTCCACAGGGACAGAGACCCAGTACTTC. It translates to CASSSTGTETQYF.

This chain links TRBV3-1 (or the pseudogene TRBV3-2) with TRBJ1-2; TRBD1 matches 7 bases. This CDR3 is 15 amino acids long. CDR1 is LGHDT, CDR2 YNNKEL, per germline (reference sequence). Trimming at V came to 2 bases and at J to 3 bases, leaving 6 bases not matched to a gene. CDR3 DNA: TGTGCCAGCAGCCAACGGGCCAGGGGGGACTATGGCTACACCTTC. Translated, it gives CASSQRARGDYGYTF.

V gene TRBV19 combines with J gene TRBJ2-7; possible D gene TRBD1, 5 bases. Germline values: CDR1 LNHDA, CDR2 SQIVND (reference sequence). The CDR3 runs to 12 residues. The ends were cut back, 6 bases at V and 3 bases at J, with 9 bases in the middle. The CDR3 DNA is TGTGCCAGTAGCCAAAGGGGCTACGAGCAGTACTTC. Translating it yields CASSQRGYEQYF.

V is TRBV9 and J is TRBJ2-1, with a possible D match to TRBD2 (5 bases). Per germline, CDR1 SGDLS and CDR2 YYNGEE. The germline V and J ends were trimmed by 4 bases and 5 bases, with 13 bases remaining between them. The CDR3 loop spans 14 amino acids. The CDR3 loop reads CASSPSTNNNEQFF. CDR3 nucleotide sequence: TGTGCCAGCAGCCCATCGACTAACAACAATGAGCAGTTCTTC.

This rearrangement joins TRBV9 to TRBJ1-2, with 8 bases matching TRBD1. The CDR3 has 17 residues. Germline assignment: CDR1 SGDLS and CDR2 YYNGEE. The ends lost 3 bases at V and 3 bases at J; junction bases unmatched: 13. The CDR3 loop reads CASSAQARTGSDYGYTF. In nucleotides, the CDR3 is TGTGCCAGCAGCGCCCAAGCCCGGACAGGGTCTGACTATGGCTACACCTTC. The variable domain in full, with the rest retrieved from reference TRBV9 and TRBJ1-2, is DSGVTQTPKHLITATGQRVTLRCSPRSGDLSVYWYQQSLDQGLQFLIQYYNGEERAKGNILERFSAQQFPDLHSELNLSSLELGDSALYFCASSAQARTGSDYGYTFGSGTRLTVV.

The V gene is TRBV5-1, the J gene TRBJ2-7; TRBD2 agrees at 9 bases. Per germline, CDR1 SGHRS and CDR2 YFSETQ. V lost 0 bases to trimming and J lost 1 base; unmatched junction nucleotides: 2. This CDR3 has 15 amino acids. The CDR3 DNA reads TGCGCCAGCAGCTTGGAGCGGGAGGTGTCCTACGAGCAGTACTTC. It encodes CASSLEREVSYEQYF.

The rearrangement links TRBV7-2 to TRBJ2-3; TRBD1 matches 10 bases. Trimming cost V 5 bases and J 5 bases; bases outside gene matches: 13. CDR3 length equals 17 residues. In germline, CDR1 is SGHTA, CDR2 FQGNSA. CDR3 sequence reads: CASSLYTGTGVGDTQYF. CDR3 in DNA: TGTGCCAGCAGCCTATATACCGGGACAGGGGTGGGAGATACGCAGTATTTT.

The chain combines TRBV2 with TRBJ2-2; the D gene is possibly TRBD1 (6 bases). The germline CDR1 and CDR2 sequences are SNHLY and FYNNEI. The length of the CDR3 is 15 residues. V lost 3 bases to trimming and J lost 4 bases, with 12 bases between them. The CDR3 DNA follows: TGTGCCAGCAGTGACCCCAGGGGTGGCACCGGGGAGCTGTTTTTT. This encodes CASSDPRGGTGELFF. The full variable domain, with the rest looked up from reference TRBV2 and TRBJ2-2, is EPEVTQTPSHQVTQMGQEVILRCVPISNHLYFYWYRQILGQKVEFLVSFYNNEISEKSEIFDDQFSVERPDGSNFTLKIRSTKLEDSAMYFCASSDPRGGTGELFFGEGSRLTVL.

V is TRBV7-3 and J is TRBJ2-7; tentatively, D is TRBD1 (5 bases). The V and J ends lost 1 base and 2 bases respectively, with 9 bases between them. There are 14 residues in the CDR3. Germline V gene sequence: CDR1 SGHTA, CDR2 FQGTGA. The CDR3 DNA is TGTGCCAGCAGCTTAAGCACAGGTCCCTACGAGCAGTACTTC. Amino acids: CASSLSTGPYEQYF.

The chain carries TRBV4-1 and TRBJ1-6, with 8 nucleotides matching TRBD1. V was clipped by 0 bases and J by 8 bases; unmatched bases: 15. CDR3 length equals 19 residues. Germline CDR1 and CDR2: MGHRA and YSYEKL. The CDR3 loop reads CASSQELRFRGPNHSPLHF. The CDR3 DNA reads TGCGCCAGCAGCCAAGAGTTGAGGTTCAGGGGGCCCAATCATTCACCCCTCCACTTT.

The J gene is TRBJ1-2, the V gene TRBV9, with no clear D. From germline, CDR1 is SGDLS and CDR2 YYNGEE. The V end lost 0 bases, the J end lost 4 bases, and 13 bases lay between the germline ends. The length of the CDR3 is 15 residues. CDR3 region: CASSVDPGETYGYTF. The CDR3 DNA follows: TGTGCCAGCAGCGTAGACCCTGGAGAAACCTATGGCTACACCTTC.